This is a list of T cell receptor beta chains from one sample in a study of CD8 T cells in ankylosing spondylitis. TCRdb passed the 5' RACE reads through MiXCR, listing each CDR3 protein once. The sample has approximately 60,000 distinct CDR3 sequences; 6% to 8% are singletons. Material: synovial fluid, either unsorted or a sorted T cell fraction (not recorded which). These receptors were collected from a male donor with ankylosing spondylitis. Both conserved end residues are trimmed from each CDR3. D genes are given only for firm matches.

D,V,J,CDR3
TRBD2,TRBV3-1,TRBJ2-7,ASSPGLAGDEQY
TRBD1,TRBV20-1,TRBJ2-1,SARETGGLSEQF
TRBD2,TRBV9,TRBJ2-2,ASSVGLAGGPYGGELF
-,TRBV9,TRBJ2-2,ASSPSGGGANTGELF
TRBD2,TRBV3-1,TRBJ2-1,ASSARGLAGVNEQF
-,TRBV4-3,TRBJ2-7,ASSPPGEGAYEQY
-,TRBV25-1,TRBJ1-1,ASSPRGGPEAF
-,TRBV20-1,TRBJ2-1,SARVLAASSYNEQF
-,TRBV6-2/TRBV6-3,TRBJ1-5,ASSHDPPRPQH
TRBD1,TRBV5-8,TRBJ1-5,ASSLAGGGGQPQH